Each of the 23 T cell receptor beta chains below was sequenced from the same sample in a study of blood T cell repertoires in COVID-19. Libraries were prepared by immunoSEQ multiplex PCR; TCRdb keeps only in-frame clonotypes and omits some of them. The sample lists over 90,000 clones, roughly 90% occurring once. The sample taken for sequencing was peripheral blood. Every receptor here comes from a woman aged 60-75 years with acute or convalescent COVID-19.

The CDR3 protein is CASSVAGRRNEKLFF. The CDR3, as DNA: TGTGCCAGCAGCGTAGCAGGGCGGCGTAATGAAAAACTGTTTTTT. V is TRBV9 and J is TRBJ1-4; tentatively, D is TRBD1 (5 bases). Germline-derived CDR1 and CDR2 are SGDLS and YYNGEE. The CDR3 is 15 residues long. Trimming removed 0 bases at V and 4 bases at J, with 10 bases between.

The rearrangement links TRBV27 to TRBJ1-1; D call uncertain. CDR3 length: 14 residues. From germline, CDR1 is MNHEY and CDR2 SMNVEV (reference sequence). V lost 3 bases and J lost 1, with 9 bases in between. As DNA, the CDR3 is TGTGCCAGCAGTTTCCTGGCGGCGAACACTGAAGCTTTCTTT. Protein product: CASSFLAANTEAFF.

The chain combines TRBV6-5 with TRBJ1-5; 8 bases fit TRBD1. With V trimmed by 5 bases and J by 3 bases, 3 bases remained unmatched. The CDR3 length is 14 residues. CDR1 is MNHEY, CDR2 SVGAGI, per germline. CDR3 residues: CASSQGAYNQPQHF. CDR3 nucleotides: TGTGCCAGCAGTCAGGGGGCCTACAATCAGCCCCAGCATTTT.

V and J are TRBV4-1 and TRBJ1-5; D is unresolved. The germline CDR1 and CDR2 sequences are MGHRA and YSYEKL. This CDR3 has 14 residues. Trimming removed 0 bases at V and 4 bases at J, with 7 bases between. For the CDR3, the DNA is TGCGCCAGCAGCCAAGAGCGGATAAATCAGCCCCAGCATTTT. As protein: CASSQERINQPQHF.

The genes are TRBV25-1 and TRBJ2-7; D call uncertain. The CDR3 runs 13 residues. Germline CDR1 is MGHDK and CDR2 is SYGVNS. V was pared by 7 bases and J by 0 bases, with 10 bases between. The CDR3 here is CASTPGSSYEQYF. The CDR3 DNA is TGTGCCAGCACCCCGGGTAGCTCCTACGAGCAGTACTTC.

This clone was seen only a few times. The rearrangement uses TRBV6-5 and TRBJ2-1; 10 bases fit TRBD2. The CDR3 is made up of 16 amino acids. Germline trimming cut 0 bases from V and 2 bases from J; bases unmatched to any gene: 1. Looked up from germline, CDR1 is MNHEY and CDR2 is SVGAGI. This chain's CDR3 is CASSYSSGGAYNEQFF. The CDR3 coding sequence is TGTGCCAGCAGTTACTCGAGCGGGGGGGCCTACAATGAGCAGTTCTTC.

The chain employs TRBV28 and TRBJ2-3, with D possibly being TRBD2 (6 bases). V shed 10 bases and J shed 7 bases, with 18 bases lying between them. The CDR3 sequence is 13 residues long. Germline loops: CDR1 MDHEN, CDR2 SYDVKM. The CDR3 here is CATAGTPVNTQYF. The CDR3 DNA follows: TGTGCCACCGCCGGGACTCCTGTGAATACGCAGTATTTT.

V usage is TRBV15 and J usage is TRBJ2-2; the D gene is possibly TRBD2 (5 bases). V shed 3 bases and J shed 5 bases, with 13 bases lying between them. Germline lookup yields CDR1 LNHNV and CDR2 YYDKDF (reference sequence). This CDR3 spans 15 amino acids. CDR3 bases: TGTGCCACCAGCAGGGGCAGCGTAGCGACCGGGGAGCTGTTTTTT. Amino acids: CATSRGSVATGELFF.

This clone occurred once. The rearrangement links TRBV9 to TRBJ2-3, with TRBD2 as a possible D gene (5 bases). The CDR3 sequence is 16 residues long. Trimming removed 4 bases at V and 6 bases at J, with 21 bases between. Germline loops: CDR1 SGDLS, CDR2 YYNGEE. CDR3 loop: CASSQSGKGPPDTQYF. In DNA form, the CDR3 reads TGTGCCAGCAGCCAATCCGGGAAGGGCCCTCCGGATACGCAGTATTTT.

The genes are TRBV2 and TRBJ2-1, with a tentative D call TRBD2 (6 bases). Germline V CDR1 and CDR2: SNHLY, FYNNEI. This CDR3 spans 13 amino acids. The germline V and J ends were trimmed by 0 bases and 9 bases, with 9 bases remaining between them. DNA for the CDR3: TGTGCCAGCAGTGAAGCATGGAGGGGTGAGCAGTTCTTC. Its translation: CASSEAWRGEQFF.

In nucleotides, the CDR3 is TGTGCCAGCAGTTCCGGGACAGCCCGAGACGTCCTGACTTTC. Residues: CASSSGTARDVLTF. The chain couples TRBV5-5 to TRBJ2-6; 7 bases match TRBD1. Germline lookup yields CDR1 SGHKS and CDR2 YYEKEE (reference sequence). V lost 5 bases and J lost 11; bases outside the gene matches: 10. This CDR3 has 14 residues. The full variable domain, its missing parts supplied by reference TRBV5-5 and TRBJ2-6, is DAGVTQSPTHLIKTRGQQVTLRCSPISGHKSVSWYQQVLGQGPQFIFQYYEKEERGRGNFPDRFSARQFPNYSSELNVNALLLGDSALYLCASSSGTARDVLTFGAGSRLTVL.

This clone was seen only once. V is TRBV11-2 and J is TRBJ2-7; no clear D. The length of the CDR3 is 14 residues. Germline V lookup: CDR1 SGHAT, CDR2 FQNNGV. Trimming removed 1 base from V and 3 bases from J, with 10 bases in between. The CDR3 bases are TGTGCCAGCAGCTTAGTAGGATCAGGCTACGAGCAGTACTTC. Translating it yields CASSLVGSGYEQYF.

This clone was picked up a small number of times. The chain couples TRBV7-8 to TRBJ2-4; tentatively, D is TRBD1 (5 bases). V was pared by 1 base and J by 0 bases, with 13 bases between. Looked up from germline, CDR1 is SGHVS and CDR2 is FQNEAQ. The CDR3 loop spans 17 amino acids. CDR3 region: CASSLGPNRGAKNIQYF. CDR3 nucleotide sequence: TGTGCCAGCAGCTTAGGCCCGAATAGGGGAGCCAAAAACATTCAGTACTTC.

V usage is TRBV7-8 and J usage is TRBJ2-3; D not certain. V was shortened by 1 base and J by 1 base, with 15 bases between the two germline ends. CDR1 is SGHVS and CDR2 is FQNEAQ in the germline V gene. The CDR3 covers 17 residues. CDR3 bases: TGTGCCAGCAGCTTAGACCCCTGGCGAAGCGGCACAGATACGCAGTATTTT. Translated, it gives CASSLDPWRSGTDTQYF.

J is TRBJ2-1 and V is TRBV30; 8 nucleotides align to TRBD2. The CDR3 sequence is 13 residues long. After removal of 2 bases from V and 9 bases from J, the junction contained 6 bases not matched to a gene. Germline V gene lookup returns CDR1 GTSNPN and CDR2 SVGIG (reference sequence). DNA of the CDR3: TGTGCCTGGAGTAGCGGGAGTCGCGGTGAGCAGTTCTTC. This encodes CAWSSGSRGEQFF.

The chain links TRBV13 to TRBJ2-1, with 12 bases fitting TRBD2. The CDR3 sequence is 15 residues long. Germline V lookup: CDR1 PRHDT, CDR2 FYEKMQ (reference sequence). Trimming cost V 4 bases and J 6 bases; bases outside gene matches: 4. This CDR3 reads CASSSSGRGFNEQFF. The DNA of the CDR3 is TGTGCCAGCAGCTCTAGCGGGAGGGGATTCAATGAGCAGTTCTTC.

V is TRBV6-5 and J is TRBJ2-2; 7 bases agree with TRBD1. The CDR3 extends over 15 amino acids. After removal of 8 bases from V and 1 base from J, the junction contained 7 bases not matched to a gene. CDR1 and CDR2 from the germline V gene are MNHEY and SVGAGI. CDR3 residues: CASHTGTVNTGELFF. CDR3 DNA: TGTGCCAGCCACACCGGGACAGTGAACACCGGGGAGCTGTTTTTT.

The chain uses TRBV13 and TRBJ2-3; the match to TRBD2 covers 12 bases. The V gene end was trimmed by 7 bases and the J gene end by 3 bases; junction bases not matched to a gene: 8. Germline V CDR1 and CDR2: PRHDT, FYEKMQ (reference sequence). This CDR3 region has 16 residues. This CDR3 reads CASILRLAGGTDTQYF. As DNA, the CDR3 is TGTGCCAGCATCCTACGCCTAGCGGGAGGGACAGATACGCAGTATTTT. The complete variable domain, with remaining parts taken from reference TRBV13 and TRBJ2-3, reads AAGVIQSPRHLIKEKRETATLKCYPIPRHDTVYWYQQGPGQDPQFLISFYEKMQSDKGSIPDRFSAQQFSDYHSELNMSSLELGDSALYFCASILRLAGGTDTQYFGPGTRLTVL.

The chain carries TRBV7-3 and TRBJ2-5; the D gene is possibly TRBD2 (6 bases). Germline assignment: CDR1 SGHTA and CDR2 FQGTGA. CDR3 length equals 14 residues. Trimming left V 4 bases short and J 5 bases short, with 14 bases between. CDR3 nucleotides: TGTGCCAGCAGCTCGGGACGAAGCGGGGAGACCCAGTACTTC. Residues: CASSSGRSGETQYF.

The CDR3: CASSLPGLAGETGELFF. The CDR3, as DNA: TGTGCCAGCAGCTTACCCGGACTAGCGGGAGAAACCGGGGAGCTGTTTTTT. This sequence joins TRBV7-6 and TRBJ2-2; 13 nucleotides agree with TRBD2. CDR3 length: 17 residues. Germline CDR1 SGHVS, CDR2 FNYEAQ. V lost 2 bases, J lost 5 bases, and 5 bases stayed unmatched.

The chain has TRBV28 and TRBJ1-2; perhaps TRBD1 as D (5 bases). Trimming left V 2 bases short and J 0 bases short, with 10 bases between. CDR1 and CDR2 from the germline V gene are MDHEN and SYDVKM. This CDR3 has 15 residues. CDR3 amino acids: CASSLADRANYGYTF. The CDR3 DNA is TGTGCCAGCAGTTTAGCTGACAGAGCTAACTATGGCTACACCTTC.

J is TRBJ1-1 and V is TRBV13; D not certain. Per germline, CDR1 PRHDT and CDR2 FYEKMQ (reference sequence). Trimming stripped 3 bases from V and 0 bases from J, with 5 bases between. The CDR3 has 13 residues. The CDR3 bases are TGTGCCAGCAGCTTCGGGATGAACACTGAAGCTTTCTTT. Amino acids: CASSFGMNTEAFF.

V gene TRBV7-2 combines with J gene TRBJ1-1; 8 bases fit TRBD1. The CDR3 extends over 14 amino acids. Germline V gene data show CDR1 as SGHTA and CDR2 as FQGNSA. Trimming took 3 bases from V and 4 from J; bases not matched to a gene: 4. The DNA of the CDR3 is TGTGCCAGCAGCTTTTCAACAGGGGGCACTGAAGCTTTCTTT. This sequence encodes CASSFSTGGTEAFF.